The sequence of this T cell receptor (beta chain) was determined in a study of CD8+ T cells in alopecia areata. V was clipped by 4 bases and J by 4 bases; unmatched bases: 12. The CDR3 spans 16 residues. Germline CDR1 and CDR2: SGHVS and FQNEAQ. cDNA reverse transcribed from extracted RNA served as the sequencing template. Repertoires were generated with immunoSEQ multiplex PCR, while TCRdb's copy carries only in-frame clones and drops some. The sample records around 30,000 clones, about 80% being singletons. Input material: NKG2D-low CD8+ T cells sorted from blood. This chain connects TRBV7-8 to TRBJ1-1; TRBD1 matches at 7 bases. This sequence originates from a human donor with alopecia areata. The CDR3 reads CASSSGTEAWATEAFF. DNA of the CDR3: TGTGCCAGCAGCTCGGGGACAGAAGCATGGGCCACTGAAGCTTTCTTT. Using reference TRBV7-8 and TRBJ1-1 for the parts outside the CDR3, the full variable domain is GAGVSQSPRYKVAKRGQDVALRCDPISGHVSLFWYQQALGQGPEFLTYFQNEAQLDKSGLPSDRFFAERPEGSVSTLKIQRTQQEDSAVYLCASSSGTEAWATEAFFGQGTRLTVV.